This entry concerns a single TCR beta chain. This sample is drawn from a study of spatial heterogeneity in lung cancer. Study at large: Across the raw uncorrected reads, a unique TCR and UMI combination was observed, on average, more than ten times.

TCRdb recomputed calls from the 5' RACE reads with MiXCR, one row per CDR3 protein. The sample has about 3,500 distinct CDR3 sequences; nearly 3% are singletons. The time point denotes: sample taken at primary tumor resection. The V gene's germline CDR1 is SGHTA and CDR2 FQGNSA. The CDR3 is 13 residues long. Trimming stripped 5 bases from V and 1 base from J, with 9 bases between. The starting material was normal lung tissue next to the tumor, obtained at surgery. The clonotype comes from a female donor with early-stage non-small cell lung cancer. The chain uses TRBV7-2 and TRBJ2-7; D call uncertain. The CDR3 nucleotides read TGTGCCAGCAGCAAACCCGGTTCCTACGAGCAGTACTTC. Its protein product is CASSKPGSYEQYF.